Following are 13 T cell receptor beta chains from one sample sequenced in a study of blood T cell repertoires in COVID-19. Profiled with immunoSEQ multiplex PCR; TCRdb holds only in-frame clones, not every one. The repertoire holds 110,000 to 150,000 clones, with 75% to 90% as singletons. The sample consisted of peripheral blood. Source of these receptors: a woman aged 80 or over with acute or convalescent COVID-19.

This chain uses TRBV30 with TRBJ1-5; a weak D match, TRBD1 (5 bases). This CDR3 has 13 amino acids. V was trimmed by 1 base and J by 7 bases, leaving 11 bases between them. The germline V gene encodes CDR1 GTSNPN and CDR2 SVGIG (reference sequence). CDR3 DNA sequence: TGTGCCTGGAGTGACAGGAGGGGCCAGCCCCAGCATTTT. Translation gives CAWSDRRGQPQHF. Based on the CDR3 plus reference TRBV30 and TRBJ1-5, the full variable domain is SQTIHQWPATLVQPVGSPLSLECTVEGTSNPNLYWYRQAAGRGLQLLFYSVGIGQISSEVPQNLSASRPQDRQFILSSKKLLLSDSGFYLCAWSDRRGQPQHFGDGTRLSIL.

The chain couples TRBV9 to TRBJ1-1, with a tentative D call TRBD1 (5 bases). This CDR3 is 14 amino acids long. Germline V gene sequence: CDR1 SGDLS, CDR2 YYNGEE. Deletions cut 4 bases from V and 5 bases from J, with 15 bases between. CDR3 bases: TGTGCCAGCAGCCCTTCCAGGGTAAGAACTGAAGCTTTCTTT. The encoded protein is CASSPSRVRTEAFF.

The V and J genes are TRBV30 and TRBJ1-2; 7 bases align to TRBD1. Germline CDR1 GTSNPN, CDR2 SVGIG (reference sequence). The CDR3 has 14 amino acids. The CDR3 coding sequence is TGTGCGGTTGTACAGGGGAAATCGGGGTATGGCTACACCTTC. Its translation is CAVVQGKSGYGYTF.

The rearrangement uses TRBV3-1 (or the pseudogene TRBV3-2) and TRBJ1-1, with TRBD1 matching 8 bases. This CDR3 has 13 amino acids. The ends lost 4 bases at V and 8 bases at J; junction bases unmatched: 6. Germline values: CDR1 LGHDT, CDR2 YNNKEL (reference sequence). CDR3 protein: CASSLRGRREAFF. In nucleotides, the CDR3 is TGTGCCAGCAGCCTCAGGGGGCGCAGAGAAGCTTTCTTT.

This chain joins TRBV30 and TRBJ1-1; possible D gene TRBD1, 5 bases. This CDR3 has 14 amino acids. V was pared by 4 bases and J by 1 base, with 13 bases between. Germline loops: CDR1 GTSNPN, CDR2 SVGIG (reference sequence). CDR3 nucleotide sequence: TGTGCCTGGAAGAGGTGGGGCGAGAACACTGAAGCTTTCTTT. Translation: CAWKRWGENTEAFF.

The chain is built from TRBV2 and TRBJ2-7; D ambiguous. Looked up from germline, CDR1 is SNHLY and CDR2 is FYNNEI. The germline V and J ends were trimmed by 4 bases and 4 bases, with 5 bases remaining between them. This CDR3 has 11 residues. The CDR3, as DNA: TGTGCCAGCAGTGTTCAGTACGAGCAGTACTTC. It is translated as CASSVQYEQYF. Filled out from reference TRBV2 and TRBJ2-7, the complete variable domain reads EPEVTQTPSHQVTQMGQEVILRCVPISNHLYFYWYRQILGQKVEFLVSFYNNEISEKSEIFDDQFSVERPDGSNFTLKIRSTKLEDSAMYFCASSVQYEQYFGPGTRLTVT.

As concerns this clone: The same CDR3 arises from other DNA sequences in this sample as well. This chain uses TRBV6-1 with TRBJ1-2, with a weak D call TRBD1 (5 bases). The CDR3 has 13 amino acids. CDR1 and CDR2 from the germline V gene are MNHNS and SASEGT. V gave up 3 bases and J gave up 2 bases, with 7 bases separating them. CDR3 nucleotides: TGTGCCAGCAGTGAGACAGTGAACTATGGCTACACCTTC. Translated, it gives CASSETVNYGYTF.

This clone was seen a few times. The genes are TRBV2 and TRBJ2-7; 10 bases are shared with TRBD2. There are 16 residues in the CDR3. The trim removed 8 bases at V and 0 bases at J, leaving 10 bases unmatched. Looked up from germline, CDR1 is SNHLY and CDR2 is FYNNEI. The CDR3, as DNA: TGTGCCAGCCACCGGGGTAGCGGGGGGCACTCCTACGAGCAGTACTTC. It encodes CASHRGSGGHSYEQYF. Filled out from reference TRBV2 and TRBJ2-7, the complete variable domain reads EPEVTQTPSHQVTQMGQEVILRCVPISNHLYFYWYRQILGQKVEFLVSFYNNEISEKSEIFDDQFSVERPDGSNFTLKIRSTKLEDSAMYFCASHRGSGGHSYEQYFGPGTRLTVT.

This rearrangement joins TRBV30 to TRBJ2-1, with D possibly matching TRBD1 (7 bases). The CDR3 length is 12 residues. V was shortened by 2 bases and J by 8 bases, with 10 bases between the two germline ends. Germline V gene lookup returns CDR1 GTSNPN and CDR2 SVGIG (reference sequence). The CDR3 region has the DNA TGTGCCTGGAGTCGCAGGGGGGATGAGCAGTTCTTC. Protein: CAWSRRGDEQFF.

This chain's CDR3 is CASSFLPRGDSPLHF. The CDR3 nucleotides read TGTGCCAGCAGTTTCCTTCCCAGGGGTGATTCACCCCTCCACTTT. The V and J genes are TRBV27 and TRBJ1-6, with D perhaps matching TRBD1 (6 bases). V was pared by 3 bases and J by 8 bases, with 14 bases between. Germline V lookup: CDR1 MNHEY, CDR2 SMNVEV (reference sequence). The CDR3 is 15 amino acids.

The table lists this clone with a count of one. This sequence joins TRBV3-1 (or the pseudogene TRBV3-2) and TRBJ2-3; 9 bases map to TRBD2. The CDR3 is 13 residues long. The J segment lost 1 base and the V segment lost 10 bases, leaving 3 bases of the junction unmatched. The germline V gene has CDR1 LGHDT and CDR2 YNNKEL (reference sequence). DNA for the CDR3: TGTGCCACCCAGCGGGGGGGCACAGATACGCAGTATTTT. Residues: CATQRGGTDTQYF.

The chain combines TRBV19 with TRBJ1-1, with 8 positions matching TRBD1. J lost 0 bases, V lost 0 bases, and 6 bases had no gene match. CDR1 LNHDA and CDR2 SQIVND come from the germline V gene (reference sequence). The CDR3 covers 17 residues. This chain's CDR3 is CASSIETGVFMNTEAFF. The CDR3, as DNA: TGTGCCAGTAGTATAGAGACAGGGGTTTTCATGAACACTGAAGCTTTCTTT. Complete variable domain (other parts from reference TRBV19 and TRBJ1-1): DGGITQSPKYLFRKEGQNVTLSCEQNLNHDAMYWYRQDPGQGLRLIYYSQIVNDFQKGDIAEGYSVSREKKESFPLTVTSAQKNPTAFYLCASSIETGVFMNTEAFFGQGTRLTVV.

Concerning this clone: The sample contains more than one DNA sequence encoding this CDR3. This chain links TRBV9 with TRBJ1-5; D is unclear. The CDR3 has 13 amino acids. Trimming pared 1 base from V and 2 bases from J, leaving 4 bases between. CDR1 and CDR2 (germline): SGDLS, YYNGEE. The CDR3 nucleotides are TGTGCCAGCAGCGTATCAGGCAATCAGCCCCAGCATTTT. Its translation: CASSVSGNQPQHF.